Below, 6 T cell receptor beta chains from the same sample are listed, as sequenced in a study of blood T cell repertoires in COVID-19. Profiled with immunoSEQ multiplex PCR; TCRdb holds only in-frame clones, not every one. The sample consists of about 250,000 clones, nearly 90% of them appearing once. Sample: peripheral blood. These receptors came from a man between 18 and 35 years old with active or convalescent COVID-19.

CDR3 sequence: CAREKGLGQGSPLHF. The CDR3 DNA follows: TGTGCCAGGGAAAAGGGGTTGGGACAGGGTTCACCCCTCCACTTT. The chain couples TRBV3-1 (or the pseudogene TRBV3-2) to TRBJ1-6; 9 positions match TRBD1. CDR3 length: 15 amino acids. V gave up 9 bases and J gave up 9 bases; unmatched junction bases: 12. Germline CDR1 is LGHDT and CDR2 is YNNKEL (reference sequence).

The chain combines TRBV7-8 with TRBJ1-2; 7 nucleotides align to TRBD1. The germline CDR1 and CDR2 sequences are SGHVS and FQNEAQ. J gave up 4 bases and V 2 bases, and 4 bases lay outside the gene matches. CDR3 length: 14 residues. The DNA for the CDR3 is TGTGCCAGCAGCTTACAGGGACAGAGCTATGGCTACACCTTC. This gives the protein CASSLQGQSYGYTF.

The V and J genes are TRBV7-3 and TRBJ2-2; 8 bases map to TRBD1. The CDR3 is 19 residues long. With V trimmed by 1 base and J by 3 bases, 13 bases remained unmatched. The germline gives CDR1 SGHTA, CDR2 FQGTGA. The CDR3 DNA reads as TGTGCCAGCAGCTTAAGGGGTACAGGGGCAGGGGGCCACACCGGGGAGCTGTTTTTT. Translating it yields CASSLRGTGAGGHTGELFF.

The rearrangement uses TRBV6-5 and TRBJ1-1; TRBD1 might be the D (5 bases). The germline V gene has CDR1 MNHEY and CDR2 SVGAGI. Trimming took off 6 bases at V and 2 bases at J, with 13 bases between the two ends. The CDR3 contains 14 residues. CDR3 coding DNA: TGTGCCAGCAGGATAGGACAAGCAAACACTGAAGCTTTCTTT. Translated, it gives CASRIGQANTEAFF.

The gene calls are TRBV2 and TRBJ1-4, with D possibly matching TRBD1 (5 bases). Trimming took 1 base from V and 7 from J, leaving 16 bases between them. This CDR3 comprises 16 residues. Germline CDR1 is SNHLY and CDR2 is FYNNEI. The CDR3 nucleotides read TGTGCCAGCAGTGAAGATGGAGGGGTAAGGGTTGAAAAACTGTTTTTT. Translating gives CASSEDGGVRVEKLFF.

CDR3 sequence reads: CASSLDRHEQYF. In DNA, the CDR3 is TGTGCCAGCAGTCTGGACAGACACGAGCAGTACTTC. V usage is TRBV6-5 and J usage is TRBJ2-7, with TRBD1 as a possible D gene (6 bases). CDR3 length: 12 amino acids. V shed 5 bases and J shed 5 bases, with 10 bases lying between them. The germline V gene has CDR1 MNHEY and CDR2 SVGAGI.